This T cell receptor beta chain emerged from a study of T cells in Graves' hyperthyroidism and ophthalmopathy. TCR beta CDR3 regions were amplified from RNA transcripts. TCR CDR3 underwent first-round RT-PCR with the HTBI primer set. TCRdb re-called the multiplex PCR reads through MiXCR, storing one row per CDR3 protein. The sample lists 250,000 to 400,000 distinct CDR3 sequences; about an eighth were seen once. CDR3 length: 12 amino acids. Germline V gives CDR1 DFQATT, CDR2 SNEGSKA (reference sequence). Trimming took 0 bases from V and 15 from J, leaving 15 bases between them. Regarding this clonotype: The antigen is undetermined.

General study results and limits: Among thyroid clonotypes expanded above 0.001, most also appeared in blood.

The source material was blood. This rearrangement joins TRBV20-1 to TRBJ2-1, with D perhaps TRBD2 (6 bases). The TCR was taken from a middle-aged woman with Graves' ophthalmopathy. The CDR3 loop reads CSARDLREKRFF. The CDR3 coding sequence is TGCAGTGCTAGAGATCTACGGGAGAAAAGGTTCTTC.